This note documents a single TCR beta chain sequence. The target antigen is unknown. This table comes from immunoSEQ multiplex PCR, and its TCRdb copy is limited to in-frame clones, with some not included. This table holds approximately 13,000 clones, around two thirds found once. The sample comes from a study of T cell repertoires in ileal Crohn's disease. The wider study: Median disease duration was approximately eight years; 30% to 35% smoked at surgery.

J lost 8 bases, V lost 0 bases, and 5 bases had no gene match. The CDR3 contains 14 residues. CDR1 is SGHRS, CDR2 YFSETQ, per germline. Findings and caveats of the study: High-frequency clones were more common in sorted CD8 than CD4 cells. Clonal expansions were more frequent in active smokers than non-smokers at surgery. Every patient over 26.8% clonality showed endoscopic recurrence.

Time point of the sample: neoterminal ileum biopsy at postoperative endoscopy, about 6 months after surgery. The chain recombines TRBV5-1 with TRBJ1-2; TRBD1 matches 9 bases. This TCR was recovered from an adult with Crohn's disease. Sequencing was done on a sample of ileal tissue. In DNA, the CDR3 is TGCGCCAGCAGCTTGGTACAGGGGGCCGGCGGCTACACCTTC. Protein: CASSLVQGAGGYTF.